These 10 T cell receptor beta chains came from one sample sequenced in a study of T cells after yellow fever vaccination. In TCRdb, the 5' RACE reads were re-called with MiXCR into one record per CDR3 protein. The profile covers around 550,000 distinct CDR3 sequences, with about a fifth appearing a single time and roughly 13% taken by the ten largest. This specimen was PBMCs, taken 15 days after the yellow fever booster vaccination. The source of these receptors is a man younger than 40 who received the YFV17D yellow fever vaccine.

This chain connects TRBV14 to TRBJ2-3; 8 positions agree with TRBD1. This CDR3 contains 15 residues. CDR1 and CDR2 from the germline V gene are SGHDN and FVKESK. V lost 4 bases and J lost 4; bases outside the gene matches: 7. CDR3 protein: CASSRSGTGPDTQYF. The CDR3 bases are TGTGCCAGCAGCCGATCCGGGACAGGCCCAGATACGCAGTATTTT.

V usage is TRBV7-8 and J usage is TRBJ2-3; D possibly corresponds to TRBD2 (6 bases). Germline CDR1 and CDR2: SGHVS and FQNEAQ. The V gene lost 3 bases and the J gene lost 2 bases, with 12 bases spanning the gap. This CDR3 is 15 amino acids long. DNA of the CDR3: TGTGCCAGCAGCTTTTCTGGCGGGACCACAGATACGCAGTATTTT. Translation: CASSFSGGTTDTQYF.

This clonotype was picked up a small number of times. This rearrangement joins TRBV20-1 to TRBJ2-7, with 9 bases fitting TRBD2. The CDR3 runs 15 residues. The junction had 11 bases not matched to a gene; V was cut back by 5 bases and J by 3 bases. Germline loops: CDR1 DFQATT, CDR2 SNEGSKA (reference sequence). The CDR3: CSAAGGSGSLYEQYF. The CDR3 DNA sequence: TGCAGTGCTGCCGGCGGTAGCGGGAGCCTCTACGAGCAGTACTTC.

This clonotype was detected a few times. The chain is built from TRBV4-3 and TRBJ2-2; 11 bases align to TRBD2. The germline V gene has CDR1 LGHNA and CDR2 YSLEER. Losses at the gene ends were 0 bases for V and 7 bases for J; bases not matched to a gene: 4. CDR3 length: 16 amino acids. The CDR3 coding sequence is TGCGCCAGCAGCCAAGACCCTAGCGGGAGGCTCGGGGAGCTGTTTTTT. This codes for CASSQDPSGRLGELFF.

V usage is TRBV4-3 and J usage is TRBJ2-3, with D perhaps given as TRBD1 or TRBD2 (5 bases each). The V and J ends lost 4 bases and 11 bases respectively, with 16 bases between them. The CDR3 totals 13 residues. Per the germline V gene, CDR1 is LGHNA and CDR2 is YSLEER. The CDR3 region has the DNA TGCGCCAGCAGCCTCGGGGCCGGGTCCGAGCAGTATTTT. It codes for CASSLGAGSEQYF.

This clonotype was seen more than once but under ten times. The V gene is TRBV24-1, the J gene TRBJ2-1, with 8 bases aligning to TRBD2. V dropped 1 base and J dropped 5; count of bases not matched to a gene: 3. There are 15 residues in the CDR3. In germline, CDR1 is KGHDR, CDR2 SFDVKD. DNA for the CDR3: TGTGCCACCAGTGATTTCACTAGCGGCCACAATGAGCAGTTCTTC. It is translated as CATSDFTSGHNEQFF.

V and J are TRBV5-1 and TRBJ2-5; TRBD2 is a possible D gene (6 bases). The V gene lost 2 bases and the J gene lost 5 bases, with 10 bases spanning the gap. The CDR3 is 13 amino acids. Looked up from germline, CDR1 is SGHRS and CDR2 is YFSETQ. The CDR3 loop reads CASSFLLAETQYF. DNA of the CDR3: TGCGCCAGCAGCTTTTTACTAGCTGAGACCCAGTACTTC.

There are a few counts of this clonotype. The rearrangement links TRBV7-2 to TRBJ2-2, with TRBD2 identical over 10 bases. V shed 5 bases, J shed 2 bases, and the junction held 2 bases outside the gene matches. CDR3 length: 15 amino acids. Per the germline V gene, CDR1 is SGHTA and CDR2 is FQGNSA. The CDR3: CASSQREGNTGELFF. The DNA of the CDR3 is TGTGCCAGCAGCCAGCGGGAGGGCAACACCGGGGAGCTGTTTTTT.

The rearrangement links TRBV5-4 to TRBJ2-3; 7 bases line up with TRBD1. CDR3 length: 15 amino acids. With 0 bases clipped from V and 6 bases from J, the junction kept 7 bases outside the gene matches. Per the germline V gene, CDR1 is SGHNT and CDR2 is YYREEE (reference sequence). The CDR3 DNA reads TGTGCCAGCAGCTTGGTGGAAGGGGGCGGTGATACGCAGTATTTT. This sequence encodes CASSLVEGGGDTQYF.

This clonotype showed up many times. CDR3 coding DNA: TGCGCCAGCAGTGAGGCCGGGACGAACACAGATACGCAGTATTTT. This codes for CASSEAGTNTDTQYF. The chain combines TRBV10-1 with TRBJ2-3; perhaps D is TRBD1 or TRBD2 (5 bases each). V lost 2 bases to trimming and J lost 2 bases, with 11 bases between them. Germline V lookup: CDR1 WNHNN, CDR2 SYGVQD (reference sequence). The CDR3 spans 15 residues.